The next 25 T cell receptor beta chains were all read from a single sample in a study of cytomegalovirus exposure and HLA in healthy donors listed by TCRdb under 2017. The method behind the library was the immunoSEQ multiplex PCR assay. For the multiplex PCR, a mixture combining 60 forward primers for TCR Vbeta segments and 13 reverse primers for TCR Jbeta segments was used. This immuneACCESS table, as held by TCRdb, lists in-frame sequences with V and J called but not all clones. Of the missing ones, under half trace to an unresolved V gene in checked studies; the others have no known cause. Present in this sample are approximately 92,000 clones, 60% to 80% of which were seen just once. The top ten hold 7.3% of the sample. Sequenced material: PBMCs. These TCRs come from a man aged 45-60 years in good health and CMV-seropositive.

This chain joins TRBV18 and TRBJ2-3, with TRBD1 matching over 8 bases. Looked up from germline, CDR1 is KGHSH and CDR2 is LQKENI. The trim removed 3 bases at V and 5 bases at J, leaving 10 bases unmatched. This CDR3 comprises 16 residues. Written as DNA, the CDR3 is TGTGCCAGCTCACCTAGGCGGCAGGGGGCTGGAGATACGCAGTATTTT. It specifies CASSPRRQGAGDTQYF.

The chain recombines TRBV2 with TRBJ1-2, with 8 positions matching TRBD1. Germline CDR1 and CDR2: SNHLY and FYNNEI. The CDR3 runs to 14 residues. Trimming at V came to 1 base and at J to 4 bases, leaving 2 bases not matched to a gene. As DNA, the CDR3 is TGTGCCAGCAGTGAAGACAGGGGGTCCTATGGCTACACCTTC. This encodes CASSEDRGSYGYTF.

The V gene is TRBV6-1, the J gene TRBJ1-5; TRBD1 matches 8 bases. J gave up 7 bases and V 3 bases, and 8 bases lay outside the gene matches. Per germline, CDR1 MNHNS and CDR2 SASEGT. The CDR3 is 15 residues long. CDR3 DNA: TGTGCCAGCAGTGAGAGGAAAACAGGGGGGCAGCCCCAGCATTTT. As protein: CASSERKTGGQPQHF.

The V gene is TRBV9, the J gene TRBJ1-1; TRBD1 might be the D (6 bases). Trimming shortened V by 4 bases and J by 5 bases, and 18 bases separated the two germline ends. This CDR3 region has 15 residues. The germline V gene has CDR1 SGDLS and CDR2 YYNGEE. CDR3 nucleotide sequence: TGTGCCAGCAGCCCCCAATTCCAGGGGTTGACTGAAGCTTTCTTT. This sequence encodes CASSPQFQGLTEAFF.

This clone was counted a few times. The chain couples TRBV6-1 to TRBJ2-3; TRBD2 aligns across 9 bases. CDR1 MNHNS and CDR2 SASEGT come from the germline V gene. With 10 bases clipped from V and 6 bases from J, the junction kept 11 bases outside the gene matches. The CDR3 is made up of 14 amino acids. Written as DNA, the CDR3 is TGTGCCACCGATAGCGGGGGAGGTGGGGATACGCAGTATTTT. As protein: CATDSGGGGDTQYF.

A remark on this clone: This sample also contains other DNA sequences that code for the same CDR3. The V and J genes are TRBV7-8 and TRBJ1-1, with 8 bases identical to TRBD1. There are 13 residues in the CDR3. Trimming at V came to 2 bases and at J to 4 bases, leaving 0 bases not matched to a gene. CDR1 SGHVS and CDR2 FQNEAQ come from the germline V gene. CDR3 region: CASSLTGGTEAFF. The CDR3 nucleotides are TGTGCCAGCAGCTTAACAGGGGGCACTGAAGCTTTCTTT. The full variable domain, in which reference TRBV7-8 and TRBJ1-1 provide the parts outside the CDR3, is GAGVSQSPRYKVAKRGQDVALRCDPISGHVSLFWYQQALGQGPEFLTYFQNEAQLDKSGLPSDRFFAERPEGSVSTLKIQRTQQEDSAVYLCASSLTGGTEAFFGQGTRLTVV.

The genes are TRBV2 and TRBJ2-1; 11 nucleotides align to TRBD2. Looked up from germline, CDR1 is SNHLY and CDR2 is FYNNEI. Trimming at V came to 4 bases and at J to 4 bases, leaving 0 bases not matched to a gene. The length of the CDR3 is 14 residues. The CDR3 protein is CASSASGGYNEQFF. The CDR3 region has the DNA TGTGCCAGCAGTGCTAGCGGGGGGTACAATGAGCAGTTCTTC.

The chain couples TRBV6-1 to TRBJ1-5; D is possibly TRBD1 (6 bases). The CDR3 loop spans 13 amino acids. Germline-derived CDR1 and CDR2 are MNHNS and SASEGT. V lost 7 bases, J lost 4 bases, and 11 bases lay in between. In DNA form, the CDR3 reads TGTGCCAGCACTGGACAGAATAATCAGCCCCAGCATTTT. Translating gives CASTGQNNQPQHF.

The chain has TRBV9 and TRBJ1-2, with D hard to call. V lost 4 bases to trimming and J lost 8 bases, with 12 bases between them. CDR1 is SGDLS and CDR2 is YYNGEE in the germline V gene. The CDR3 covers 12 residues. CDR3 loop: CASSPGNQGYTF. As DNA, the CDR3 is TGTGCCAGCAGCCCAGGAAATCAGGGCTACACCTTC. Combining the CDR3 with reference TRBV9 and TRBJ1-2 gives the whole variable domain DSGVTQTPKHLITATGQRVTLRCSPRSGDLSVYWYQQSLDQGLQFLIQYYNGEERAKGNILERFSAQQFPDLHSELNLSSLELGDSALYFCASSPGNQGYTFGSGTRLTVV.

This clone is medium-sized (0.01 to 0.1%) by share. The V and J genes are TRBV7-3 and TRBJ2-7, with D perhaps TRBD1 (7 bases). The CDR3 has 14 amino acids. CDR1 SGHTA and CDR2 FQGTGA come from the germline V gene. V was shortened by 2 bases and J by 2 bases, with 10 bases between the two germline ends. The chain's CDR3 is CASSLQGGAYEQYF. The CDR3 coding sequence is TGTGCCAGCAGCTTACAGGGGGGAGCCTACGAGCAGTACTTC. Complete variable domain (other parts from reference TRBV7-3 and TRBJ2-7): GAGVSQTPSNKVTEKGKYVELRCDPISGHTALYWYRQSLGQGPEFLIYFQGTGAADDSGLPNDRFFAVRPEGSVSTLKIQRTERGDSAVYLCASSLQGGAYEQYFGPGTRLTVT.

To note about this clone: A junction boundary mismatches the germline segment, possibly from a read error. V gene TRBV6-1 combines with J gene TRBJ1-6; D might be TRBD1 (5 bases). The germline gives CDR1 MNHNS, CDR2 SASEGT. The CDR3 consists of 16 residues. The CDR3 DNA is TGTGCCGGCAGTGAACAGTGGGGGGTAAATAATTCACCCCTCCACTTT. This encodes CAGSEQWGVNNSPLHF.

V and J are TRBV4-2 and TRBJ2-3, with 15 bases identical to TRBD2. The length of the CDR3 is 18 residues. Germline assignment: CDR1 LGHNA and CDR2 YNFKEQ. V trimming: 4 bases; J trimming: 4 bases; junction bases outside the gene matches: 9. CDR3 in amino acids: CASSRTSGGAYIADTQYF. The CDR3, as DNA: TGTGCCAGCAGCCGGACTAGCGGGGGGGCCTATATTGCAGATACGCAGTATTTT.

The chain uses TRBV5-6 and TRBJ2-7; TRBD1 might be the D (5 bases). The CDR3 length is 15 residues. Trimming pared 7 bases from V and 0 bases from J, leaving 17 bases between. The germline CDR1 and CDR2 sequences are SGHDT and YYEEEE. CDR3 residues: CASFRRGAPSYEQYF. CDR3 sequence (DNA): TGTGCCAGCTTTAGAAGGGGTGCACCCTCCTACGAGCAGTACTTC. Looking up the rest from reference TRBV5-6 and TRBJ2-7 gives the full variable domain: DAGVTQSPTHLIKTRGQQVTLRCSPKSGHDTVSWYQQALGQGPQFIFQYYEEEERQRGNFPDRFSGHQFPNYSSELNVNALLLGDSALYLCASFRRGAPSYEQYFGPGTRLTVT.

The V and J genes are TRBV19 and TRBJ2-5; 14 bases agree with TRBD2. V lost 4 bases, J lost 4 bases, and 5 bases stayed unmatched. The germline gives CDR1 LNHDA, CDR2 SQIVND (reference sequence). The CDR3 totals 16 residues. This CDR3 is CASSSLGLAGGETQYF. For the CDR3, the DNA is TGTGCCAGTAGTAGTCTTGGACTAGCGGGGGGAGAGACCCAGTACTTC.

Turning to this clone: A junction boundary mismatches the germline segment, possibly from a read error. The rearrangement joins TRBV6-1 to TRBJ1-2; D is unresolved. The V gene's germline CDR1 is MNHNS and CDR2 SASEGT. The CDR3 is made up of 13 amino acids. The CDR3 DNA reads TGTGCCAGCAGTGAACGGACTAACTATGGCTACCCCTTC. Protein product: CASSERTNYGYPF.

This rearrangement joins TRBV4-2 to TRBJ1-2; D possibly corresponds to TRBD1 (6 bases). The germline CDR1 and CDR2 sequences are LGHNA and YNFKEQ. V was clipped by 1 base and J by 1 base, with 10 bases between them. The CDR3 loop spans 15 amino acids. In DNA, the CDR3 is TGTGCCAGCAGCCAAGGGACAGTTGATAACTATGGCTACACCTTC. Residues: CASSQGTVDNYGYTF.

The chain uses TRBV9 and TRBJ2-3, with TRBD2 identical over 10 bases. Trimming at V came to 3 bases and at J to 3 bases, leaving 7 bases not matched to a gene. The germline V gene has CDR1 SGDLS and CDR2 YYNGEE. The CDR3 extends over 16 amino acids. CDR3 coding DNA: TGTGCCAGCAGCGGAGGACTAGCGGATTGGACAGATACGCAGTATTTT. Amino acids: CASSGGLADWTDTQYF.

The chain uses TRBV5-4 and TRBJ2-1; TRBD2 aligns across 12 bases. V lost 6 bases to trimming and J lost 6 bases; unmatched junction nucleotides: 7. The germline CDR1 and CDR2 sequences are SGHNT and YYREEE (reference sequence). This CDR3 has 15 residues. For the CDR3, the DNA is TGTGCCAGCACCAGCCCTAGCGGGGGGGTCAATGAGCAGTTCTTC. Its protein product is CASTSPSGGVNEQFF.

As DNA, the CDR3 is TGTGCCAGCAGTGAATCAGGGACAGATACGCAGTATTTT. This codes for CASSESGTDTQYF. The chain employs TRBV6-4 and TRBJ2-3, with D possibly being TRBD1 (5 bases). The CDR3 is made up of 13 amino acids. V gave up 3 bases and J gave up 3 bases, with 7 bases separating them. Germline V gene lookup returns CDR1 MRHNA and CDR2 SNTAGT.

This chain links TRBV5-5 with TRBJ2-7; a possible D gene is TRBD1 (6 bases). Trimming took off 0 bases at V and 0 bases at J, with 13 bases between the two ends. Germline V gene data show CDR1 as SGHKS and CDR2 as YYEKEE (reference sequence). The CDR3 extends over 16 amino acids. The CDR3 DNA reads as TGTGCCAGCAGCTTGGGGGCCGGGACACCCTCCTACGAGCAGTACTTC. Its protein product is CASSLGAGTPSYEQYF.

This clone was recorded once. The V call is TRBV29-1, the J call TRBJ2-3, with D possibly matching TRBD2 (6 bases). Trimming left V 3 bases short and J 6 bases short, with 19 bases between. Germline V gene data show CDR1 as SQVTM and CDR2 as ANQGSEA. The CDR3 has 15 amino acids. The CDR3 nucleotides read TGCAGCGTTGAGGAACTAGCCGTTGGAGTGGATACGCAGTATTTT. This encodes CSVEELAVGVDTQYF.

The rearrangement links TRBV9 to TRBJ2-7, with a possible D match to TRBD1 (5 bases). Trimming stripped 3 bases from V and 10 bases from J, with 20 bases between. The CDR3 extends over 14 amino acids. CDR1 and CDR2 (germline): SGDLS, YYNGEE. The CDR3 region has the DNA TGTGCCAGCAGCGCGGACACAAAAGCACTCCACCAGTACTTC. Protein sequence: CASSADTKALHQYF.

A few counts support this clone. The chain couples TRBV14 to TRBJ1-2, with D perhaps matching TRBD1 (6 bases). The germline V and J ends were trimmed by 4 bases and 7 bases, with 16 bases remaining between them. Germline-derived CDR1 and CDR2 are SGHDN and FVKESK. The CDR3 contains 14 residues. The CDR3 DNA reads TGTGCCAGCAGCCCCGGACAGTACCTATCTGGCTACACCTTC. This translates into CASSPGQYLSGYTF. The full variable domain, with the rest looked up from reference TRBV14 and TRBJ1-2, is EAGVTQFPSHSVIEKGQTVTLRCDPISGHDNLYWYRRVMGKEIKFLLHFVKESKQDESGMPNNRFLAERTGGTYSTLKVQPAELEDSGVYFCASSPGQYLSGYTFGSGTRLTVV.

The chain uses TRBV6-5 and TRBJ2-2, with 9 nucleotides matching TRBD1. Trimming cost V 4 bases and J 1 base; bases outside gene matches: 1. CDR1 is MNHEY, CDR2 SVGAGI, per germline. CDR3 length equals 15 residues. The DNA for the CDR3 is TGTGCCAGCAGTTCGGGACAGGGGAACACCGGGGAGCTGTTTTTT. Translation gives CASSSGQGNTGELFF.

The chain combines TRBV7-9 with TRBJ1-1, with a tentative D call TRBD1 (6 bases). CDR1 is SEHNR and CDR2 is FQNEAQ in the germline V gene (reference sequence). The CDR3 runs to 14 residues. Trimming stripped 0 bases from V and 5 bases from J, with 10 bases between. The CDR3 nucleotides are TGTGCCAGCAGCTTAGCGGACAGTGGAACTGAAGCTTTCTTT. Protein: CASSLADSGTEAFF.